This TCR beta chain was identified in a study of cytomegalovirus exposure and HLA in healthy donors. Profiled with immunoSEQ multiplex PCR; TCRdb holds only in-frame clones, not every one. The table shows 120,000 to 150,000 clones, with around 90% occurring only once. General study points: Some TCR beta chains (more than 150 of them) were listed as cytomegalovirus-associated. Usually a TCR sequence was rare, but some public TCRs were found in many donors.

On this clone itself: What it binds is not known.

CDR3 length: 16 amino acids. Trimming removed 4 bases from V and 1 base from J, with 16 bases in between. Per the germline V gene, CDR1 is ENHRY and CDR2 is SYGVKD. The chain employs TRBV10-3 and TRBJ1-2; perhaps TRBD1 as D (5 bases). This TCR derives from a woman between 18 and 30 years old in good health and CMV-seropositive. Material for sequencing was PBMCs. In DNA form, the CDR3 reads TGTGCCATCAGTGGGCCAAGCGGGACGAGTAACTATGGCTACACCTTC. It translates to CAISGPSGTSNYGYTF.